This T cell receptor beta chain was sequenced during a study of metastatic and nonmetastatic thyroid tumors. On the study more broadly: Repertoire comparison spanned blood and tumor or nodule tissue of malignant and benign thyroid patients.

Between the trimmed V and J ends, which lost 0 bases and 2 bases, there was a span of 10 bases. The germline CDR1 and CDR2 sequences are LNHDA and SQIVND (reference sequence). The CDR3 has 15 residues. Study-level results: Versus benign nodules, malignant thyroid tumors reportedly had significantly higher TCR beta diversity, in blood and tumor.

This clone is labeled medium-sized. Its antigen is not identified. There were no patients who had received any treatment before thyroid surgery. Per the authors' pipeline: Across clinicopathological groups, CDR3 differences served as the basis for building a distant-metastasis classifier for papillary thyroid cancer. TCRdb reanalyzed the PCR reads via MiXCR. These V and J calls originate from TCRdb's pipeline instead of the authors' own analysis. Here the sample spans tens of thousands of clones, roughly a fifth being singletons. This rearrangement joins TRBV19 to TRBJ1-2; maybe TRBD1 (6 bases). The sample consisted of blood. This sequence originates from a female donor with papillary thyroid cancer or a benign thyroid nodule (not recorded which). Some clones in this sample may be carry-over from other donors' samples. CDR3 in amino acids: CASSIDNRENYGYTF. The CDR3 DNA is TGTGCCAGTAGTATAGATAACAGGGAGAACTATGGCTACACCTTC.